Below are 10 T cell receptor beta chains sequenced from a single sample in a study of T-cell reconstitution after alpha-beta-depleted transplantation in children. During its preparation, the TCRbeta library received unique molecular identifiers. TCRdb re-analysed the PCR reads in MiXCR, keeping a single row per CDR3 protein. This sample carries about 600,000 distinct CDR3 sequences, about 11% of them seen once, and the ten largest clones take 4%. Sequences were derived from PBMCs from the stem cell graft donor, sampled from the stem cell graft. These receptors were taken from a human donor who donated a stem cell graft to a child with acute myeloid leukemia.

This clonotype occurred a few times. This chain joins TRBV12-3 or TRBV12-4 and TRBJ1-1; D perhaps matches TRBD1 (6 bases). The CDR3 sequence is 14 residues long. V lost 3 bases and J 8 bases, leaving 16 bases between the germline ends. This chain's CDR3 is CASSLRGGGEEAFF. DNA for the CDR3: TGTGCCAGCAGTTTGAGAGGGGGAGGGGAGGAAGCTTTCTTT.

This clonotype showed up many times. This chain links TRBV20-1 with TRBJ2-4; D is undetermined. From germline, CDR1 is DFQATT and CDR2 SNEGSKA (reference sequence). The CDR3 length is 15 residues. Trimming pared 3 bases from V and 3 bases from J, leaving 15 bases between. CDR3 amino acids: CSASGSGDGKNIQYF. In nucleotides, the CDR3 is TGCAGTGCTAGTGGTAGTGGTGACGGCAAAAACATTCAGTACTTC.

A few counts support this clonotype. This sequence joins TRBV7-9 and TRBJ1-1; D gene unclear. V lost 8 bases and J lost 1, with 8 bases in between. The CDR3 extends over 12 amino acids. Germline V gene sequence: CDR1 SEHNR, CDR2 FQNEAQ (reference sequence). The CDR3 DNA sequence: TGTGCCAGCGGAGACACGAACACTGAAGCTTTCTTT. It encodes CASGDTNTEAFF.

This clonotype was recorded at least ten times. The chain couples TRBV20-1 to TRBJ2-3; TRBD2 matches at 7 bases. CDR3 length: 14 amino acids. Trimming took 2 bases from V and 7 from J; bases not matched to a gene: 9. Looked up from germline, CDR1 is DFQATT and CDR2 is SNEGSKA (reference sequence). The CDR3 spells CSARRFLADYTQYF. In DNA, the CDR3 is TGCAGTGCTAGAAGGTTCCTAGCGGATTATACGCAGTATTTT.

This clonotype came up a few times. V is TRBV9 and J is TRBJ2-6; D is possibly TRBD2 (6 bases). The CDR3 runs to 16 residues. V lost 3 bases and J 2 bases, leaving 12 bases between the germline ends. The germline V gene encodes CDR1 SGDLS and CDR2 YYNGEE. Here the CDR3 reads CASSASGLPGANVLTF. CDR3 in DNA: TGTGCCAGCAGCGCCTCGGGACTTCCTGGGGCCAACGTCCTGACTTTC.

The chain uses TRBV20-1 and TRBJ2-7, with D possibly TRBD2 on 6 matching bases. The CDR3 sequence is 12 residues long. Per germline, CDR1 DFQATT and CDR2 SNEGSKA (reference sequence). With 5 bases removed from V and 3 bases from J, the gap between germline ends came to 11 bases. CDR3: CSAYPTSYEQYF. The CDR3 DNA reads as TGCAGTGCTTACCCGACTAGCTACGAGCAGTACTTC.

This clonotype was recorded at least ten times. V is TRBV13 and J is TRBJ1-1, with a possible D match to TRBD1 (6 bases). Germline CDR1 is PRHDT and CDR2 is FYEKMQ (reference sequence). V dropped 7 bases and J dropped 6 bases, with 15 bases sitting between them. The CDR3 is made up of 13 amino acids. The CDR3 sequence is CASTTRGAAEAFF. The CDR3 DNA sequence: TGTGCCAGCACTACTAGGGGGGCGGCTGAAGCTTTCTTT.

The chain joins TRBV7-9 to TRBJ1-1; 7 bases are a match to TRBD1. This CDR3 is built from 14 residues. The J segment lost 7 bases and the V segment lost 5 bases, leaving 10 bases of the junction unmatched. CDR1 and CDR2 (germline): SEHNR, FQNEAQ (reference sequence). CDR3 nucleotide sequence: TGTGCCAGCAGCCGGGACAGCCAGAACGGTGAAGCTTTCTTT. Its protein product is CASSRDSQNGEAFF.

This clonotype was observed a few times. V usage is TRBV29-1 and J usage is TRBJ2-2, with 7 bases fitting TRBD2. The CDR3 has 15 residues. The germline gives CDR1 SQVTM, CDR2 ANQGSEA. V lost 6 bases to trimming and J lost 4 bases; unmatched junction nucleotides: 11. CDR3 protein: CSVNGGRAGTGELFF. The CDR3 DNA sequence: TGCAGCGTCAACGGGGGGAGGGCCGGCACCGGGGAGCTGTTTTTT.

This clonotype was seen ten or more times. This CDR3 reads CATSRDKTSSPGEQFF. CDR3 DNA: TGTGCCACCAGCAGAGATAAGACTAGCAGTCCCGGTGAGCAGTTCTTC. The chain uses TRBV15 and TRBJ2-1; TRBD2 matches at 7 bases. The CDR3 is 16 amino acids. The V segment lost 0 bases and the J segment 9 bases; nucleotides outside the gene matches: 11. CDR1 and CDR2 (germline): LNHNV, YYDKDF (reference sequence).